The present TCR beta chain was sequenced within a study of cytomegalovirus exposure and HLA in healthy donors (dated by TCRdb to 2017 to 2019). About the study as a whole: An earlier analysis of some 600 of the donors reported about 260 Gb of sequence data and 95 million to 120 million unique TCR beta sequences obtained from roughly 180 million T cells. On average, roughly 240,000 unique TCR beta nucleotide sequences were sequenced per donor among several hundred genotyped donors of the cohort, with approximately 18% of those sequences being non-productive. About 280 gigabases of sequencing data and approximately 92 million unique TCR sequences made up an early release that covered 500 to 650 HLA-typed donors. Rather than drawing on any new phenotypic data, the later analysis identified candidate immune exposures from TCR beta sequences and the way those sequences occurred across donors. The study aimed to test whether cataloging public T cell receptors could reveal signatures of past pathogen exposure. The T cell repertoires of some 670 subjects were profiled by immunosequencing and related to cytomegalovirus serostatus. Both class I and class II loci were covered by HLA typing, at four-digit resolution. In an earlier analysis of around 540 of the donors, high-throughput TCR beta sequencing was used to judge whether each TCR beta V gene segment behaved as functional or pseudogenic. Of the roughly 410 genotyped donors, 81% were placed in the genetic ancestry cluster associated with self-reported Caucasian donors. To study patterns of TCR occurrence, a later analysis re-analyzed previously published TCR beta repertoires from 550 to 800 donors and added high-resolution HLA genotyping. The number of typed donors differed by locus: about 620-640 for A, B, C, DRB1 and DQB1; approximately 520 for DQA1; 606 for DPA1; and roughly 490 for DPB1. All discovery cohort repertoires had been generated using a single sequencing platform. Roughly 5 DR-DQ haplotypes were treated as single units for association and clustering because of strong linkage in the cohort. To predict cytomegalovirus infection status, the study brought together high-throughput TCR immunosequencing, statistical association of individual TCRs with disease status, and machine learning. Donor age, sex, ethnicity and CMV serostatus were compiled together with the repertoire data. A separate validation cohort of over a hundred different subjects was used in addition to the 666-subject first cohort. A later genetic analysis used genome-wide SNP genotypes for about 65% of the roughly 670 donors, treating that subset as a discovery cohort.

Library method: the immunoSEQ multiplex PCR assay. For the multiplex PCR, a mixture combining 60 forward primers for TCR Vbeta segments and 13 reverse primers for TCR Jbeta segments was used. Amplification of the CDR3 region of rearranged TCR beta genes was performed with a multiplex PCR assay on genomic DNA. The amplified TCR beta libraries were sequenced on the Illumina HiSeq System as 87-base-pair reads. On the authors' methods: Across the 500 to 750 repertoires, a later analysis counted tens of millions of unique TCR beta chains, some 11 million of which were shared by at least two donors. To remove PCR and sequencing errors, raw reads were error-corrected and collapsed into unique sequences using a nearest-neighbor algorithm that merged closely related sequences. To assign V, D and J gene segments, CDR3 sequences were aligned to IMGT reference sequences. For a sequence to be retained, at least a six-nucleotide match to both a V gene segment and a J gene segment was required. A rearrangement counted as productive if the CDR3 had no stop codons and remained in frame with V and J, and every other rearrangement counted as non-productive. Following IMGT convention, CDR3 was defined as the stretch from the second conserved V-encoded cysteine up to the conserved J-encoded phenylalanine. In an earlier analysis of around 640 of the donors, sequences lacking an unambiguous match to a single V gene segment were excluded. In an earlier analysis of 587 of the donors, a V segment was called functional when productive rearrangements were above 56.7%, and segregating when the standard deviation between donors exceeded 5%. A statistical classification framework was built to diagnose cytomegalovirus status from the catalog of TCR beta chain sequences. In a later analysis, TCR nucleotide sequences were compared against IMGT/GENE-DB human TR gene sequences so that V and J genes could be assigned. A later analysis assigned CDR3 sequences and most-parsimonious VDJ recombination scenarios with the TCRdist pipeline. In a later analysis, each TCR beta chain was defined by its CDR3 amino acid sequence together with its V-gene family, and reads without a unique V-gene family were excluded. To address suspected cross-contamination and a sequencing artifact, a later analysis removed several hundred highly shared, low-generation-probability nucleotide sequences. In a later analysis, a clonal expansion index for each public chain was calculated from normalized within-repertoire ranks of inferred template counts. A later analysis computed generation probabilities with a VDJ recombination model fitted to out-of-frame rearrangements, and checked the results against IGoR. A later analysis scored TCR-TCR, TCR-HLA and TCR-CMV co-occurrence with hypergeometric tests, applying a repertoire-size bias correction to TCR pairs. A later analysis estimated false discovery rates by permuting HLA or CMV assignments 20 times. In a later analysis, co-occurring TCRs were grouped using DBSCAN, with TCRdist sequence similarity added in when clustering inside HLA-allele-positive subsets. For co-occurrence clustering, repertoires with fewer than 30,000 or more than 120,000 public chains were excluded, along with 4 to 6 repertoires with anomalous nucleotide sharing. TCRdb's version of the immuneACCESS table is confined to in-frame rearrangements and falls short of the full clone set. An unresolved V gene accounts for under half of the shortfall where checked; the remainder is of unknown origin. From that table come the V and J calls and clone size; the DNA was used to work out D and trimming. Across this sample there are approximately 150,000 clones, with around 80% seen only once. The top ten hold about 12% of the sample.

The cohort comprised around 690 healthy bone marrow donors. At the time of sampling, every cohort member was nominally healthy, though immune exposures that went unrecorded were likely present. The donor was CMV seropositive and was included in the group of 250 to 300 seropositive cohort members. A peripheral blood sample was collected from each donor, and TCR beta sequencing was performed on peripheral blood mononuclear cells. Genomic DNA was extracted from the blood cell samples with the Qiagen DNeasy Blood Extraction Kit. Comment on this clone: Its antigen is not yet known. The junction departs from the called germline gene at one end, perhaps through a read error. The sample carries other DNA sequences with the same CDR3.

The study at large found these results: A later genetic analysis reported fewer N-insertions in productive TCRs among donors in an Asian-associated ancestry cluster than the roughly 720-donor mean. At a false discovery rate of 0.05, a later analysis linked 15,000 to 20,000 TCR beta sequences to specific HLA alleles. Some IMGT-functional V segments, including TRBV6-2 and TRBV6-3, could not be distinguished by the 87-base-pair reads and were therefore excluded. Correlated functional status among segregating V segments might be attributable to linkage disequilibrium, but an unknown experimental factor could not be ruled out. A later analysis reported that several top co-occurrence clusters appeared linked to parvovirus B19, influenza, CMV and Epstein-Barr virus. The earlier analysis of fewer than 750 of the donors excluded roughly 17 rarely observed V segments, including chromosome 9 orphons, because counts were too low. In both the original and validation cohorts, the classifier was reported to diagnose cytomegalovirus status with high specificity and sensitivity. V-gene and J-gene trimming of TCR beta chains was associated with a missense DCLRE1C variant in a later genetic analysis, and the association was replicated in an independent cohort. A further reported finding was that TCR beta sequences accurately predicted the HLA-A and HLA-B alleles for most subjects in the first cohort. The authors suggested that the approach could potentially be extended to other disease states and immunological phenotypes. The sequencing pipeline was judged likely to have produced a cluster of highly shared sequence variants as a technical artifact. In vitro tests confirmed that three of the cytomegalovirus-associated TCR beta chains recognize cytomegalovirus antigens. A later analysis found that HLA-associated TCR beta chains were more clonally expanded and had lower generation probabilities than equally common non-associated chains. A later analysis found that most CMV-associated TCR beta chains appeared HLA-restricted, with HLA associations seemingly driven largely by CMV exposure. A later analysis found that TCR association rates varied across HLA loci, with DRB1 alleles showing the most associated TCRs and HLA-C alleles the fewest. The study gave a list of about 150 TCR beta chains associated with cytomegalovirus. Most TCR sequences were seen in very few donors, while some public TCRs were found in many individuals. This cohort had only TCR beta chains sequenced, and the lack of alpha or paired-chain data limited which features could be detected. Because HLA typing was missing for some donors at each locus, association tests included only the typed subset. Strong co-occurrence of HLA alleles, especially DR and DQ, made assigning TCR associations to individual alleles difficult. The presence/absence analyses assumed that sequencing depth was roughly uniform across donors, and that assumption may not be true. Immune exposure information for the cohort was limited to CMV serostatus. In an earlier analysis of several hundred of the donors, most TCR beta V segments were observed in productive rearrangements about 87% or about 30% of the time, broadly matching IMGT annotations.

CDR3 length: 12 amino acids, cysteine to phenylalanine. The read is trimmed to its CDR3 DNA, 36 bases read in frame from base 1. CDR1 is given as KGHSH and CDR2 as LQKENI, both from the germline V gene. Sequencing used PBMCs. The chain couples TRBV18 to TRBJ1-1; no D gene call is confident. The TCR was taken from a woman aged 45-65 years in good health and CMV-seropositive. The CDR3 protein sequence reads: CASSPGNTEAFF. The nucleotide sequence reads TGTGCCAGCTCCCCCGGGAACACTGAAGCCTTCTTT.